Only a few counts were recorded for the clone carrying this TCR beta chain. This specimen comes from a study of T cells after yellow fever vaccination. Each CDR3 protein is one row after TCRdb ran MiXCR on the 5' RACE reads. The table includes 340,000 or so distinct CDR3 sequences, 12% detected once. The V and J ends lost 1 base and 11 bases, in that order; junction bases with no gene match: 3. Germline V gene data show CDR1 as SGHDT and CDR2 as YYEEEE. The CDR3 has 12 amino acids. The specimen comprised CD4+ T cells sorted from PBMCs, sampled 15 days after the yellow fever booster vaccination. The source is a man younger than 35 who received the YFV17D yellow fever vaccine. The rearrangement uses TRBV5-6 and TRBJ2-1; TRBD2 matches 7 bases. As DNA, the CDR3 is TGTGCCAGCAGCTTGACCGGGGGGAAGCAGTTCTTC. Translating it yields CASSLTGGKQFF.